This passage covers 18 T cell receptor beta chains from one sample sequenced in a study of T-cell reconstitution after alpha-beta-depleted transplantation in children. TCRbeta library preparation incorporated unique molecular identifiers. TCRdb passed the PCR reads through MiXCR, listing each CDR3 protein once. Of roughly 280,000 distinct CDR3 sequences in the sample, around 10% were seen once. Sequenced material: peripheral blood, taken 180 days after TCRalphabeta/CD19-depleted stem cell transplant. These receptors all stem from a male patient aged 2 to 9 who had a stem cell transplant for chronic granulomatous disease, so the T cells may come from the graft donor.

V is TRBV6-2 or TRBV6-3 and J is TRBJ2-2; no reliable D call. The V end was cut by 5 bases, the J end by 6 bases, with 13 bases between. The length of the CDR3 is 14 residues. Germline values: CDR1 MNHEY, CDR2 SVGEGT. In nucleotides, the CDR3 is TGTGCCAGCAGTAACCCGTCCGCGGCCGGGGAGCTGTTTTTT. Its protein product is CASSNPSAAGELFF.

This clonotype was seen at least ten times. Written as DNA, the CDR3 is TGCAGTGCTAGAGGGGTCACTGATAGCGGGAGTAATCCCTTCGAGCAGTACTTC. Protein: CSARGVTDSGSNPFEQYF. J is TRBJ2-7 and V is TRBV20-1, with 9 bases fitting TRBD2. CDR1 DFQATT and CDR2 SNEGSKA come from the germline V gene (reference sequence). Losses at the gene ends were 1 base for V and 6 bases for J; bases not matched to a gene: 19. The CDR3 spans 18 residues.

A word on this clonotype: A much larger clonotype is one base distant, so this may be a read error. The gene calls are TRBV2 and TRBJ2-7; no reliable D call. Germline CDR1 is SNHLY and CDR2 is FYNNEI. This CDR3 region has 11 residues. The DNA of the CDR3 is TGTACCAGCAGGATATCAGGCGAGCAGTACTTC. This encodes CTSRISGEQYF.

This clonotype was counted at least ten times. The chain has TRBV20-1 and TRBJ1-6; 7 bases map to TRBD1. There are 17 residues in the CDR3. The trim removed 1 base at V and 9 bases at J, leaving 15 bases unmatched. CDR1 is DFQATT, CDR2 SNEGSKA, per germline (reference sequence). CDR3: CSARVEPQGTLGSPLHF. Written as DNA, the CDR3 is TGCAGTGCTAGAGTCGAACCACAGGGGACTCTAGGTTCACCCCTCCACTTT.

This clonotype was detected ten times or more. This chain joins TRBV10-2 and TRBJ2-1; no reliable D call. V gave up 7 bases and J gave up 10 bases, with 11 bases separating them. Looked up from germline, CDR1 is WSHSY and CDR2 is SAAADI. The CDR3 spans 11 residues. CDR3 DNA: TGCGCCAGCACCTCCCGGTGGGAGCAGTTCTTC. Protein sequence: CASTSRWEQFF.

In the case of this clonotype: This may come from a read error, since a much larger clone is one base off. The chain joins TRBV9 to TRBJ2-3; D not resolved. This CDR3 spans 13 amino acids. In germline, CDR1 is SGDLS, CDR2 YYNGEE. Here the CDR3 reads CASSPPPTNTQYF. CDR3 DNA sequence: TGTGCCAGCAGCCCCCCACCCACAAATACGCAGTATTTT.

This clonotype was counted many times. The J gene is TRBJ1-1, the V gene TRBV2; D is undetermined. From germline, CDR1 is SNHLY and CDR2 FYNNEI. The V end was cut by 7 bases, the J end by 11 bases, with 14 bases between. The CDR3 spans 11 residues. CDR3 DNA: TGTGCCAGCAATTCCGGACCGGGGGCTTTCTTT. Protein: CASNSGPGAFF.

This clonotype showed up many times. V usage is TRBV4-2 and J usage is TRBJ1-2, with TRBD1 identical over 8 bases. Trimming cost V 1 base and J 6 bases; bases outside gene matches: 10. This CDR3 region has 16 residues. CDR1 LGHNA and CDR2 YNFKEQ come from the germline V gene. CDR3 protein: CASSQVPPTGENGYTF. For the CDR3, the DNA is TGTGCCAGCAGCCAAGTCCCCCCGACAGGGGAAAATGGCTACACCTTC.

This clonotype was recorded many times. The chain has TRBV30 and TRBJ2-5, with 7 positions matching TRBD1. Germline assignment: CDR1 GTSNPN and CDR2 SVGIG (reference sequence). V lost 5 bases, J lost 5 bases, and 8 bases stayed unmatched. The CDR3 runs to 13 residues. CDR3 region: CAWDQGGRETQYF. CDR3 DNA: TGTGCCTGGGACCAAGGGGGCCGGGAGACCCAGTACTTC.

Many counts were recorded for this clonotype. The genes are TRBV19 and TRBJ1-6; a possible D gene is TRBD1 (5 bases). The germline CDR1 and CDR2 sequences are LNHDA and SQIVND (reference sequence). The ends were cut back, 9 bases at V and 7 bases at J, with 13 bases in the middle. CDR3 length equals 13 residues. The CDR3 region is CASRRGRNSPLHF. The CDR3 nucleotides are TGTGCCAGCAGAAGGGGTAGGAATTCACCCCTCCACTTT.

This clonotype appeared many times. The CDR3 loop reads CASRTPGLAGGLNEQFF. CDR3 nucleotide sequence: TGTGCCAGCAGAACACCGGGACTAGCGGGAGGTCTTAATGAGCAGTTCTTC. This sequence joins TRBV7-2 and TRBJ2-1, with 15 bases aligning to TRBD2. V was clipped by 6 bases and J by 7 bases; unmatched bases: 10. Germline CDR1 SGHTA, CDR2 FQGNSA. This CDR3 is 17 amino acids long.

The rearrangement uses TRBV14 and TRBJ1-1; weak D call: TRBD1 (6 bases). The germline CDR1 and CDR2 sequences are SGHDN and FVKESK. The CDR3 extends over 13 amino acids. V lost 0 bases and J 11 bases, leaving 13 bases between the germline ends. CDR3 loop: CASSQERGGLAFF. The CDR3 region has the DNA TGTGCCAGCAGCCAAGAAAGGGGGGGTTTGGCTTTCTTT. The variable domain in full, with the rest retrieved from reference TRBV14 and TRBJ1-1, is EAGVTQFPSHSVIEKGQTVTLRCDPISGHDNLYWYRRVMGKEIKFLLHFVKESKQDESGMPNNRFLAERTGGTYSTLKVQPAELEDSGVYFCASSQERGGLAFFGQGTRLTVV.

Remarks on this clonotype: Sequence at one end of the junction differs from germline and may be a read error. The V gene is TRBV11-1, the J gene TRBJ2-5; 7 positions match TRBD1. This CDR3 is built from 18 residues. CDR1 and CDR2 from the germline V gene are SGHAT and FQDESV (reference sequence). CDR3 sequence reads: CASNLIRTEQGHQETQYF. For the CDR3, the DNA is TGTGCCAGCAACTTAATAAGAACGGAACAGGGGCACCAAGAGACCCAGTACTTC. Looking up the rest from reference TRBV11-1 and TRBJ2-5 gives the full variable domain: EAEVAQSPRYKITEKSQAVAFWCDPISGHATLYWYRQILGQGPELLVQFQDESVVDDSQLPKDRFSAERLKGVDSTLKIQPAELGDSAMYLCASNLIRTEQGHQETQYFGPGTRLLVL.

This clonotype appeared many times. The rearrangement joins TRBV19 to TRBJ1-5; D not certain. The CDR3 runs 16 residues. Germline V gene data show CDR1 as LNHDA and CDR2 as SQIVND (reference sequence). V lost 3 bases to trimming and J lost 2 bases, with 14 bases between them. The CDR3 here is CASSIFSRGRNQPQHF. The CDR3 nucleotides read TGTGCCAGTAGTATTTTCTCGCGGGGTCGCAATCAGCCCCAGCATTTT.

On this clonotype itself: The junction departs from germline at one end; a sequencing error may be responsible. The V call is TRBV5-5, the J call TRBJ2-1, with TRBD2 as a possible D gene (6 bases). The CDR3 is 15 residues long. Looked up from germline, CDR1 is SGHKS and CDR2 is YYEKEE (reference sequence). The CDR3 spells CSSNPDRRGLNEQFF. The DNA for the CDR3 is TGTTCCAGCAACCCGGACCGGAGGGGCCTCAATGAGCAGTTCTTC.

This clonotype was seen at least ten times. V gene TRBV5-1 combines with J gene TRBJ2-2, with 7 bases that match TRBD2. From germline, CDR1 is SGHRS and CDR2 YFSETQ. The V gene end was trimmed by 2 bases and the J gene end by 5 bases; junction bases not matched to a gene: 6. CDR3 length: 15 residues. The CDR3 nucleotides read TGCGCCAGCAGCTTCGCGGGAGCGTATACCGGGGAGCTGTTTTTT. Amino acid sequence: CASSFAGAYTGELFF.

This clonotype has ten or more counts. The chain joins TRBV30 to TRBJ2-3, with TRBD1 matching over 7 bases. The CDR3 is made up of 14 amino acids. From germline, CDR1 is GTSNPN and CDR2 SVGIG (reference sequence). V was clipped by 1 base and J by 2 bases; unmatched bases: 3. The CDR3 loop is CAWSETGSTDTQYF. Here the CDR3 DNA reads TGTGCCTGGAGTGAGACAGGGTCCACAGATACGCAGTATTTT.

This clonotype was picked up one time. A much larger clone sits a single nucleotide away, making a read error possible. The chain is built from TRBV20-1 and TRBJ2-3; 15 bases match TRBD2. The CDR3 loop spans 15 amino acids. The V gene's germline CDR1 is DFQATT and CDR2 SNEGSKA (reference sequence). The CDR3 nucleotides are TGCTGTGCCAGGACTAGCGGGAGGGCCGCAGATACGCAGTATTTT. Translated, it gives CCARTSGRAADTQYF.